Below, 9 T cell receptor beta chains from the same sample are listed, as sequenced in a study of identical twins. TCRdb re-derived calls from the 5' RACE reads in MiXCR, one entry per CDR3 protein. Among roughly 500,000 distinct CDR3 sequences listed, about 20% were seen once. The same data also contributed to another study, on T cells expressing NK-cell markers.

The sequencing sample was made of CD4+ T cells sorted from blood. The source of these receptors is a woman aged 18-29 years in good health.

This clonotype was counted ten times or more. The rearrangement links TRBV12-3 or TRBV12-4 to TRBJ1-2; D gene uncertain. The CDR3 runs to 12 residues. Between the trimmed V and J ends, which lost 6 bases and 4 bases, there was a span of 9 bases. CDR3 coding DNA: TGTGCCAGCAGCCCTCAGAGCTATGGCTACACCTTC. Its translation: CASSPQSYGYTF.

This clonotype appeared many times. The V call is TRBV20-1, the J call TRBJ2-1; D possibly corresponds to TRBD1 (6 bases). The length of the CDR3 is 13 residues. V shed 3 bases and J shed 8 bases, with 14 bases lying between them. In germline, CDR1 is DFQATT, CDR2 SNEGSKA (reference sequence). CDR3 residues: CSARHIQGYEQFF. Written as DNA, the CDR3 is TGCAGTGCTAGGCACATACAGGGCTATGAGCAGTTCTTC.

There are a few counts of this clonotype. V gene TRBV12-5 combines with J gene TRBJ1-2; 10 positions match TRBD1. Germline assignment: CDR1 LGHNT and CDR2 FRNRAP. This CDR3 has 16 residues. Trimming cost V 6 bases and J 1 base; bases outside gene matches: 8. The CDR3 region has the DNA TGTGCTAGTGGCTCCTGGGGACAGGGGCTTAACTATGGCTACACCTTC. This codes for CASGSWGQGLNYGYTF.

This clonotype has more than one count but fewer than ten. The rearrangement links TRBV7-6 to TRBJ1-4, with D unclear. V gave up 4 bases and J gave up 11 bases, with 11 bases separating them. This CDR3 comprises 12 residues. The germline gives CDR1 SGHVS, CDR2 FNYEAQ. The CDR3: CASSSSVPKLFF. The DNA of the CDR3 is TGTGCCAGCAGCTCCTCGGTTCCTAAACTGTTTTTT.

This clonotype was counted a few times. V usage is TRBV20-1 and J usage is TRBJ1-2, with TRBD1 identical over 7 bases. CDR3 length: 15 amino acids. Germline V gene sequence: CDR1 DFQATT, CDR2 SNEGSKA (reference sequence). V lost 0 bases to trimming and J lost 6 bases; unmatched junction nucleotides: 10. The CDR3 DNA reads TGCAGTGCTAGAGATCGGCGACAGGGCCTCAATGGCTACACCTTC. Protein sequence: CSARDRRQGLNGYTF.

The V and J genes are TRBV5-4 and TRBJ2-1; 9 positions agree with TRBD2. CDR1 and CDR2 from the germline V gene are SGHNT and YYREEE (reference sequence). V lost 0 bases, J lost 8 bases, and 9 bases stayed unmatched. The CDR3 is 16 residues long. CDR3 loop: CASSLAGGGATHEQFF. The CDR3, as DNA: TGTGCCAGCAGCTTGGCCGGCGGGGGGGCCACTCATGAGCAGTTCTTC.

This clonotype was observed at least ten times. The V call is TRBV5-1, the J call TRBJ1-1; D remains unclear. Trimming stripped 9 bases from V and 0 bases from J, with 18 bases between. Germline loops: CDR1 SGHRS, CDR2 YFSETQ. The CDR3 spans 15 residues. CDR3 amino acids: CATKKSDGMNTEAFF. CDR3 nucleotides: TGCGCCACGAAGAAGAGCGACGGAATGAACACTGAAGCTTTCTTT.

The V gene is TRBV29-1, the J gene TRBJ2-7; D is unclear. From germline, CDR1 is SQVTM and CDR2 ANQGSEA. V was shortened by 3 bases and J by 5 bases, with 11 bases between the two germline ends. This CDR3 region has 12 residues. Written as DNA, the CDR3 is TGCAGCGTTGACCTCAGCCATAACGAGCAGTACTTC. Translated, it gives CSVDLSHNEQYF.

This clonotype appeared a few times. The chain has TRBV5-1 and TRBJ2-7; D unresolved. From germline, CDR1 is SGHRS and CDR2 YFSETQ. This CDR3 is 13 amino acids long. V shed 5 bases and J shed 0 bases, with 9 bases lying between them. The CDR3 reads CASRQRSSYEQYF. CDR3 bases: TGCGCCAGCAGGCAGAGAAGCTCCTACGAGCAGTACTTC.